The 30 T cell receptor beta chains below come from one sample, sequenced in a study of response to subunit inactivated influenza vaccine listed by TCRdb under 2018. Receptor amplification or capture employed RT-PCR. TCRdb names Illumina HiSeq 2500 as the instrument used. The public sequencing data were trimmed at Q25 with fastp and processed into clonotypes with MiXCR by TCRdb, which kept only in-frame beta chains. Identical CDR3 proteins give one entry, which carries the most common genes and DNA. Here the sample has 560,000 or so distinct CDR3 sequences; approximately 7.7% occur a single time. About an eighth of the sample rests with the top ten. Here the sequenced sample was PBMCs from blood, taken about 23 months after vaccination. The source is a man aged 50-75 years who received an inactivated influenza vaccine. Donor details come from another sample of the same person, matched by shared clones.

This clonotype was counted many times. CDR3 region: CATSDSQDSYEQYF. DNA of the CDR3: TGTGCCACCAGTGATTCCCAGGACAGTTATGAGCAGTACTTC. The chain recombines TRBV24-1 with TRBJ2-7; maybe TRBD1 (6 bases). V lost 2 bases and J lost 7, with 14 bases in between. The germline CDR1 and CDR2 sequences are KGHDR and SFDVKD. The CDR3 extends over 14 amino acids.

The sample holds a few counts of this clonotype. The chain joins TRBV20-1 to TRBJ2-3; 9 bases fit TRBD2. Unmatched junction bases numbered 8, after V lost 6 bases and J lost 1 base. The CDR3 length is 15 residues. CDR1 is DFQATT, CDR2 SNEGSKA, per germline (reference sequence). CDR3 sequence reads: CSAVVLAGRTDTQYF. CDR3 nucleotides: TGCAGTGCGGTCGTACTAGCGGGCCGCACAGATACGCAGTATTTT.

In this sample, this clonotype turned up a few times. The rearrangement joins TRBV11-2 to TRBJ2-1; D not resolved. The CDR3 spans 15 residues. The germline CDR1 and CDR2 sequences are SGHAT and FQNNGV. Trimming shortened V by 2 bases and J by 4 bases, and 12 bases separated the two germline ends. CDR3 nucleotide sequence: TGTGCCAGCAGCTTACATACCCATCAGTACAATGAGCAGTTCTTC. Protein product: CASSLHTHQYNEQFF.

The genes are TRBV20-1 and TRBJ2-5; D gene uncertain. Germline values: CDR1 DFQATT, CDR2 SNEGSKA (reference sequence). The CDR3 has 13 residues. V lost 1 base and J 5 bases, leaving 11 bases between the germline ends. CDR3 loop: CSARGNLGETQYF. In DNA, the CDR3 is TGCAGTGCTAGAGGAAACCTGGGGGAGACCCAGTACTTC.

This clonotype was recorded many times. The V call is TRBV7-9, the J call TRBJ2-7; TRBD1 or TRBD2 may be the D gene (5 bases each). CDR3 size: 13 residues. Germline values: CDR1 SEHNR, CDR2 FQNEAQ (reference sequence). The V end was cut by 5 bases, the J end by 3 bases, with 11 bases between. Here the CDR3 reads CASSGPRGYEQYF. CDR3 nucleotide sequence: TGTGCCAGCAGCGGCCCGAGGGGCTACGAGCAGTACTTC.

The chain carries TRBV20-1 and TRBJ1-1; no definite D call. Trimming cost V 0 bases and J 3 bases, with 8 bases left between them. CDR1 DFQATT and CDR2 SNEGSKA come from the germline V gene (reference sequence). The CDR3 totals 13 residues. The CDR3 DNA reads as TGCAGTGCTAGAGATAGAGGCCACACTGAAGCTTTCTTT. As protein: CSARDRGHTEAFF.

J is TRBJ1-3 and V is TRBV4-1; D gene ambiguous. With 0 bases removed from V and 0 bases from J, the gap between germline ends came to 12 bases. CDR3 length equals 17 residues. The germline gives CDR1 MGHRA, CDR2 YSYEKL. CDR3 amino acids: CASSQESRPDSGNTIYF. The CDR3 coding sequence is TGCGCCAGCAGCCAAGAAAGCCGACCGGACTCTGGAAACACCATATATTTT.

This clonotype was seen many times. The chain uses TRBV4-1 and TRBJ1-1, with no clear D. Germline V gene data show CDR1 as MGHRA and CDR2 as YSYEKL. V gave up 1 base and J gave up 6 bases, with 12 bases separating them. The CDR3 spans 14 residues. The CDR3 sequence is CASSQGLGRAEAFF. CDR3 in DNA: TGCGCCAGCAGCCAAGGTCTAGGCCGGGCTGAAGCTTTCTTT.

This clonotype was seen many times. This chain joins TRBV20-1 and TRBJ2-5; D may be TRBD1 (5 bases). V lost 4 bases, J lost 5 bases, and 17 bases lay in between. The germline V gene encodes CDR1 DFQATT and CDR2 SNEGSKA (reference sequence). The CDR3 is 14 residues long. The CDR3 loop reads CSATNRRGRETQYF. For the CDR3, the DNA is TGCAGTGCTACCAATCGAAGGGGCAGGGAGACCCAGTACTTC.

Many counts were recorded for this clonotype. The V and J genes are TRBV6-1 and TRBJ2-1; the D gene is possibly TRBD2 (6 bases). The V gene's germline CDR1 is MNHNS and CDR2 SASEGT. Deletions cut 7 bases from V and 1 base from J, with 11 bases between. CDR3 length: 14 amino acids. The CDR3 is CASITEGSYNEQFF. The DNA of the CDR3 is TGTGCCAGCATCACGGAGGGGTCCTACAATGAGCAGTTCTTC.

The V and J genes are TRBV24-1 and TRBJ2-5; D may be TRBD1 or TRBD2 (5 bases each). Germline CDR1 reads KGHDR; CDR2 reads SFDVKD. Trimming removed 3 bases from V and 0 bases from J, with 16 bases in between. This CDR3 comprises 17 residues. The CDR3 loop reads CATSDGKGPLYQETQYF. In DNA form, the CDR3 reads TGTGCCACCAGTGATGGGAAGGGACCCTTGTACCAAGAGACCCAGTACTTC.

As DNA, the CDR3 is TGTGCCAGCAGCTTTGCGGGAGGTGGAAACACCATATATTTT. This sequence encodes CASSFAGGGNTIYF. The chain combines TRBV7-9 with TRBJ1-3; D call uncertain. The CDR3 runs to 14 residues. Germline V gene data show CDR1 as SEHNR and CDR2 as FQNEAQ (reference sequence). V dropped 3 bases and J dropped 3 bases, with 9 bases sitting between them.

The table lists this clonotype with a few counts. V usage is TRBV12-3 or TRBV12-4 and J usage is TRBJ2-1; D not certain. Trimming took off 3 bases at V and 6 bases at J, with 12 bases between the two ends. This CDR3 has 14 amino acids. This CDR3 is CASSLEVISNEQFF. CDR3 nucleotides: TGTGCCAGCAGTTTGGAAGTTATTTCCAATGAGCAGTTCTTC.

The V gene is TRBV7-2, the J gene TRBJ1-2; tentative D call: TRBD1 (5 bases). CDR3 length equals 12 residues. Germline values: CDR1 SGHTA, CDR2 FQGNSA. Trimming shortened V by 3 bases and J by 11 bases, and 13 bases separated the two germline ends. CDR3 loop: CASSLYRPGYTF. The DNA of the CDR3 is TGTGCCAGCAGCTTGTACAGGCCCGGGTACACCTTC. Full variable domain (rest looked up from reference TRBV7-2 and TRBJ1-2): GAGVSQSPSNKVTEKGKDVELRCDPISGHTALYWYRQSLGQGLEFLIYFQGNSAPDKSGLPSDRFSAERTGGSVSTLTIQRTQQEDSAVYLCASSLYRPGYTFGSGTRLTVV.

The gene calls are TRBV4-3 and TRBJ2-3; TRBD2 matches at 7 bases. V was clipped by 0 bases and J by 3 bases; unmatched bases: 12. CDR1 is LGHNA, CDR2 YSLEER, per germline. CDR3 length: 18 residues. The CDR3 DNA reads TGCGCCAGCAGCCAAGATCCCGGGCAGGGAGGGTGGACAGATACGCAGTATTTT. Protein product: CASSQDPGQGGWTDTQYF.

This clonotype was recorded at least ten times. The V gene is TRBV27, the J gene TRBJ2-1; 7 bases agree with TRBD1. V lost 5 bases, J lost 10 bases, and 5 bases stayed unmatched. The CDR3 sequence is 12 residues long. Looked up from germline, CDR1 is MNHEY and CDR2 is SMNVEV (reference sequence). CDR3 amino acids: CASSHTGVEQFF. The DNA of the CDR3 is TGTGCCAGCAGTCACACAGGGGTCGAGCAGTTCTTC.

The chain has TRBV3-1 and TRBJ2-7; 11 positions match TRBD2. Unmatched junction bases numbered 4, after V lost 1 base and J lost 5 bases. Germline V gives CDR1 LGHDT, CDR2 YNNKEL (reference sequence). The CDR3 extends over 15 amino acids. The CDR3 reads CASSQGSGGADEQYF. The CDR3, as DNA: TGTGCCAGCAGCCAAGGTAGCGGGGGGGCTGACGAGCAGTACTTC.

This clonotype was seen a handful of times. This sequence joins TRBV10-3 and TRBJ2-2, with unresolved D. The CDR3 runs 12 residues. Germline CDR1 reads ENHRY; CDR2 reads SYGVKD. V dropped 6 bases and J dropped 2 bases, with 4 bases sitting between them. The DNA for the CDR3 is TGTGCCATCAGACCAAACACCGGGGAGCTGTTTTTT. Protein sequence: CAIRPNTGELFF.

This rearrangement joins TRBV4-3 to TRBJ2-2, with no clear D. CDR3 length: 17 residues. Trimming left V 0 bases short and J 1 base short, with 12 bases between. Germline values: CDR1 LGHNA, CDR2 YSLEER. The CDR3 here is CASSQESNRLNTGELFF. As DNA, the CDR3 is TGCGCCAGCAGCCAAGAATCGAACAGACTGAACACCGGGGAGCTGTTTTTT.

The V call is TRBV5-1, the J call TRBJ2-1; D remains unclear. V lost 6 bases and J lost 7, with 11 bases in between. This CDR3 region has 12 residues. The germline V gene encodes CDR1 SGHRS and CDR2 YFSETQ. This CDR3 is CASTSSPNEQFF. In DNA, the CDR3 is TGCGCCAGCACCAGTAGCCCGAATGAGCAGTTCTTC. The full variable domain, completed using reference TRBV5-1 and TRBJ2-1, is KAGVTQTPRYLIKTRGQQVTLSCSPISGHRSVSWYQQTPGQGLQFLFEYFSETQRNKGNFPGRFSGRQFSNSRSEMNVSTLELGDSALYLCASTSSPNEQFFGPGTRLTVL.

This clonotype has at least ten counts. The CDR3 sequence is CASSDRGIQPQHF. In DNA form, the CDR3 reads TGTGCCAGCAGTGACAGGGGTATTCAGCCCCAGCATTTT. This chain connects TRBV27 to TRBJ1-5, with TRBD1 matching 8 bases. CDR1 and CDR2 (germline): MNHEY, SMNVEV (reference sequence). V dropped 5 bases and J dropped 6; count of bases not matched to a gene: 3. The CDR3 runs to 13 residues.

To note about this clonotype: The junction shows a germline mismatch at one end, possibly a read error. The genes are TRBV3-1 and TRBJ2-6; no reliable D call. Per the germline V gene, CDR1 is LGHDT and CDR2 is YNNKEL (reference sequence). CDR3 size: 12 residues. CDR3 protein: CASSQDPGPLSF. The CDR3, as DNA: TGTGCCAGCAGCCAAGACCCTGGTCCCCTCTCTTTC.

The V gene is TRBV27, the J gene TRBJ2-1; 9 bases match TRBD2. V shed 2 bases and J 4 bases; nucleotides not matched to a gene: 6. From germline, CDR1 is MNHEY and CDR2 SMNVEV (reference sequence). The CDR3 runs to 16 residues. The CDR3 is CASSLETSGLYNEQFF. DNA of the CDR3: TGTGCCAGCAGTTTAGAAACTAGCGGGCTTTACAATGAGCAGTTCTTC.

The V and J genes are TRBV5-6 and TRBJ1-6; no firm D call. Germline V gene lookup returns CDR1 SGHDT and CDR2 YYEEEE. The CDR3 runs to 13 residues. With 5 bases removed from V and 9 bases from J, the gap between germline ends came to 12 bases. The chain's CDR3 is CASRLGSSSPLHF. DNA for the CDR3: TGTGCCAGCAGACTAGGTAGTAGTTCACCCCTCCACTTT.

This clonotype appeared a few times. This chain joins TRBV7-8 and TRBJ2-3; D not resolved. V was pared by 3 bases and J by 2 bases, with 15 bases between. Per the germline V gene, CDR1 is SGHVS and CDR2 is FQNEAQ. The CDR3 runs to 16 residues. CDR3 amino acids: CASSFLEPLITDTQYF. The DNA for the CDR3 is TGTGCCAGCAGCTTCTTAGAACCCCTTATCACAGATACGCAGTATTTT.

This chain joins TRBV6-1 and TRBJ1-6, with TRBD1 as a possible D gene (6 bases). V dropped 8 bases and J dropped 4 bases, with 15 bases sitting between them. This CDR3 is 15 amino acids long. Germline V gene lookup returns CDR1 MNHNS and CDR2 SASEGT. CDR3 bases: TGTGCCAGCCACGCCGGGGGGCCTTATAATTCACCCCTCCACTTT. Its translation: CASHAGGPYNSPLHF.

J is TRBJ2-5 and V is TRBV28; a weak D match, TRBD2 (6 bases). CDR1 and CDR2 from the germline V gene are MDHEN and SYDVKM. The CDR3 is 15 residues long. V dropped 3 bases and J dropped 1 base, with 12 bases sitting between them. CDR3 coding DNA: TGTGCCAGCAGTTTCCGCGGGGCGCTCCAAGAGACCCAGTACTTC. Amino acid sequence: CASSFRGALQETQYF. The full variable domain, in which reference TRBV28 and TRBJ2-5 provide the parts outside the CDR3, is DVKVTQSSRYLVKRTGEKVFLECVQDMDHENMFWYRQDPGLGLRLIYFSYDVKMKEKGDIPEGYSVSREKKERFSLILESASTNQTSMYLCASSFRGALQETQYFGPGTRLLVL.

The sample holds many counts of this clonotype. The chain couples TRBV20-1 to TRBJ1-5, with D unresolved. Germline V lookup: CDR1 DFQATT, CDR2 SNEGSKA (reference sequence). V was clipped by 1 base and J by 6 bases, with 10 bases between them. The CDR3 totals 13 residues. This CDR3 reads CSARGKAGQPQHF. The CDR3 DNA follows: TGCAGTGCTAGAGGGAAAGCGGGTCAGCCCCAGCATTTT.

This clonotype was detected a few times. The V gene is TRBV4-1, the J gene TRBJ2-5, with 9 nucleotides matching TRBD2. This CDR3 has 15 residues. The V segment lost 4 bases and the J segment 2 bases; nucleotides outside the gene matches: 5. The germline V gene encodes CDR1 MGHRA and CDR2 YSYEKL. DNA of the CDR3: TGCGCCAGCAGCCGTAGCGGGGGACAGCAAGAGACCCAGTACTTC. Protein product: CASSRSGGQQETQYF.

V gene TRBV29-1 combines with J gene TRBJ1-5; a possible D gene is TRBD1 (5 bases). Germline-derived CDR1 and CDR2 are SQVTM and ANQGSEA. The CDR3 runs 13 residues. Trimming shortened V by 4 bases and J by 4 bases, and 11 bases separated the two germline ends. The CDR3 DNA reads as TGCAGCGTTGCTAGGGACCGTAATCAGCCCCAGCATTTT. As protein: CSVARDRNQPQHF. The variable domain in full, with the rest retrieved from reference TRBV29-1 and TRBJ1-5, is SAVISQKPSRDICQRGTSLTIQCQVDSQVTMMFWYRQQPGQSLTLIATANQGSEATYESGFVIDKFPISRPNLTFSTLTVSNMSPEDSSIYLCSVARDRNQPQHFGDGTRLSIL.